This T cell receptor beta chain was identified during a study of technical replicates of blood from a handful of donors. J lost 7 bases, V lost 1 base, and 7 bases had no gene match. The V gene's germline CDR1 is SGHVS and CDR2 FNYEAQ. The CDR3 runs to 14 residues. The assay was immunoSEQ multiplex PCR, and TCRdb's table has in-frame clones only and misses some. The sample consists of about 100,000 clones, 96% of them appearing once. V is TRBV7-6 and J is TRBJ2-7, with 7 bases fitting TRBD1. The receptor was derived from a human donor in good health. Material: T cells isolated from PBMCs. In DNA, the CDR3 is TGTGCCAGCAGCTTAGACAGGGGCGGATGGGAGCAGTACTTC. It translates to CASSLDRGGWEQYF.